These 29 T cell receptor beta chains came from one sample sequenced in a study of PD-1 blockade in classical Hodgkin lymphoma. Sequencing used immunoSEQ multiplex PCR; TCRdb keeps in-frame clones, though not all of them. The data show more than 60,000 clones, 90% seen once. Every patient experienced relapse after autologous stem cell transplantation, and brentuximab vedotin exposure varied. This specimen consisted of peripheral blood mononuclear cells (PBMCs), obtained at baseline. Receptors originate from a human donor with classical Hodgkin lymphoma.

This CDR3 is CASRGTGSPYGYTF. The DNA of the CDR3 is TGTGCCAGCAGGGGGACAGGGTCCCCCTATGGCTACACCTTC. The chain recombines TRBV27 with TRBJ1-2; 9 bases line up with TRBD1. Trimming cost V 6 bases and J 4 bases; bases outside gene matches: 6. The CDR3 loop spans 14 amino acids. CDR1 is MNHEY and CDR2 is SMNVEV in the germline V gene (reference sequence).

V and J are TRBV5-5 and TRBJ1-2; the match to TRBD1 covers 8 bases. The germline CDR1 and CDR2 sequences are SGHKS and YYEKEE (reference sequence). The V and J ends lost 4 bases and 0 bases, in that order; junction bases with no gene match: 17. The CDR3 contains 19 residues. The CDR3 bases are TGTGCCAGCAGCCCCAGAGGACAGGGAGGAACTTGGGCTAACTATGGCTACACCTTC. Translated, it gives CASSPRGQGGTWANYGYTF.

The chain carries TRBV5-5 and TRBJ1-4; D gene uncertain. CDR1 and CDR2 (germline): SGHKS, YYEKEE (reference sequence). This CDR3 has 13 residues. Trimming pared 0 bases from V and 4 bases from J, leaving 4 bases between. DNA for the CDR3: TGTGCCAGCAGCTTGGCTGTTAATGAAAAACTGTTTTTT. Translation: CASSLAVNEKLFF.

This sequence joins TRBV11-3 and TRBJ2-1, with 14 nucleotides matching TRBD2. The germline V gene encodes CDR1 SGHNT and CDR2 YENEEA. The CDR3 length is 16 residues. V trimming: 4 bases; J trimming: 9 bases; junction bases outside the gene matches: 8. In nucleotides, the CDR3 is TGTGCCAGCAGCTCAGGGGGACTAGCGGGAGAACGTGAGCAGTTCTTC. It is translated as CASSSGGLAGEREQFF.

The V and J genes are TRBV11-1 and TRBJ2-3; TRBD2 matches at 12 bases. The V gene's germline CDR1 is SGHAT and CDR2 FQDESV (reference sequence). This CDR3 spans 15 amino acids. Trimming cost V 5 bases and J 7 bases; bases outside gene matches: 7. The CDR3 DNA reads TGTGCCAGCAGCCGACTAGCGGGAGAAGGAAATACGCAGTATTTT. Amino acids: CASSRLAGEGNTQYF.

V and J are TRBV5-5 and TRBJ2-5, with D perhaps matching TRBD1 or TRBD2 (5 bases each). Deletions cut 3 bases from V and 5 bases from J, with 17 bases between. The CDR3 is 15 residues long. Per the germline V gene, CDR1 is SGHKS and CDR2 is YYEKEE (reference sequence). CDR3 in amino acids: CASSSRGPGMETQYF. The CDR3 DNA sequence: TGTGCCAGCAGCTCCCGGGGCCCTGGGATGGAGACCCAGTACTTC.

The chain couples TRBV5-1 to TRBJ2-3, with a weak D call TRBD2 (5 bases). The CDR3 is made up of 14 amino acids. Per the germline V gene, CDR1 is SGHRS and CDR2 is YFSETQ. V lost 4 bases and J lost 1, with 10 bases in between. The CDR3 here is CASSPGLRTDTQYF. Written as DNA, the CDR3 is TGCGCCAGCAGCCCCGGACTTCGCACAGATACGCAGTATTTT.

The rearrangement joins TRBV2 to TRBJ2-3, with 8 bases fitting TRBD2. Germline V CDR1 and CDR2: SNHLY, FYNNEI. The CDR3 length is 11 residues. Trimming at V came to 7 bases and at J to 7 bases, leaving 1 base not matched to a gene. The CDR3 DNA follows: TGTGCCAGCACGGGGGGGAATACGCAGTATTTT. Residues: CASTGGNTQYF.

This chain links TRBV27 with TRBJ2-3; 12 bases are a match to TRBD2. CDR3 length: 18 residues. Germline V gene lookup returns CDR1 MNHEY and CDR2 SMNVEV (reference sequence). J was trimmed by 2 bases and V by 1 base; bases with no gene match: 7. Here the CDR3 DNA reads TGTGCCAGCAGTTTATACCGACTAGCGGGGGACCTCACAGATACGCAGTATTTT. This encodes CASSLYRLAGDLTDTQYF.

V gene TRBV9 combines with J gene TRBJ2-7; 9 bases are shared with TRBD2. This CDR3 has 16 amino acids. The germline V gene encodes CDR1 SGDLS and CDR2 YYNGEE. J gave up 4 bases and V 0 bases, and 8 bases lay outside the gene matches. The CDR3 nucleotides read TGTGCCAGCAGCGTAGCCGCGGGAGGGGGTGGTTACGAGCAGTACTTC. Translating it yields CASSVAAGGGGYEQYF. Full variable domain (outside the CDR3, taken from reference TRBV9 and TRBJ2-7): DSGVTQTPKHLITATGQRVTLRCSPRSGDLSVYWYQQSLDQGLQFLIQYYNGEERAKGNILERFSAQQFPDLHSELNLSSLELGDSALYFCASSVAAGGGGYEQYFGPGTRLTVT.

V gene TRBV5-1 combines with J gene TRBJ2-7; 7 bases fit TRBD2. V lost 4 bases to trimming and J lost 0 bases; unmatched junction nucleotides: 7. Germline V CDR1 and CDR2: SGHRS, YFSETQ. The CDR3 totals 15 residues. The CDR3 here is CASSPERGSSYEQYF. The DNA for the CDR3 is TGCGCCAGCAGCCCAGAGCGGGGTAGCTCCTACGAGCAGTACTTC.

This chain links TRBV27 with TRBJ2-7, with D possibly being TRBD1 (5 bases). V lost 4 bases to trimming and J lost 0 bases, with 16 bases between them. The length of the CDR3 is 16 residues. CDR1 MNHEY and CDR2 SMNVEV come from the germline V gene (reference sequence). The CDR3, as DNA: TGTGCCAGCAGTTCCTCCATGACAGCGTACTCCTACGAGCAGTACTTC. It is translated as CASSSSMTAYSYEQYF.

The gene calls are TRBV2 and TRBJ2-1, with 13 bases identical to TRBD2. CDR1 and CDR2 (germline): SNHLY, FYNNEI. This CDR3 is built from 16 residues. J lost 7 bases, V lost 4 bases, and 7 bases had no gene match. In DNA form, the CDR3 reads TGTGCCAGCAGTGCCGGACTAGCGGGAGTTTGGAATGAGCAGTTCTTC. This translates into CASSAGLAGVWNEQFF. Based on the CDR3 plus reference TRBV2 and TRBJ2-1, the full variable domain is EPEVTQTPSHQVTQMGQEVILRCVPISNHLYFYWYRQILGQKVEFLVSFYNNEISEKSEIFDDQFSVERPDGSNFTLKIRSTKLEDSAMYFCASSAGLAGVWNEQFFGPGTRLTVL.

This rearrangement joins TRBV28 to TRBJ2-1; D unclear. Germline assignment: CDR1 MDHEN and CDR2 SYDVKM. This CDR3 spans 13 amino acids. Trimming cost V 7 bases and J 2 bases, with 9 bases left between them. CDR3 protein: CASNRATYNEQFF. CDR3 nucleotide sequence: TGTGCCAGCAATCGCGCTACCTACAATGAGCAGTTCTTC.

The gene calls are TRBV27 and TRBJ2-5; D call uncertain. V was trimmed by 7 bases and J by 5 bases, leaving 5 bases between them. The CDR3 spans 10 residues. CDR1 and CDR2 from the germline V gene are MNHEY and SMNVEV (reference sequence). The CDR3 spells CASISETQYF. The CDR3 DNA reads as TGTGCCAGCATTTCGGAGACCCAGTACTTC.

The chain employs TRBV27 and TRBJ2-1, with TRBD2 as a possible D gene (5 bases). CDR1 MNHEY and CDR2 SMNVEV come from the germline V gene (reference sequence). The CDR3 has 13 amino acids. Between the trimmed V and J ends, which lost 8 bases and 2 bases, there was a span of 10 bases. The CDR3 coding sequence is TGTGCCAGCGGGAAGGGAGCCTACAATGAGCAGTTCTTC. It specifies CASGKGAYNEQFF.

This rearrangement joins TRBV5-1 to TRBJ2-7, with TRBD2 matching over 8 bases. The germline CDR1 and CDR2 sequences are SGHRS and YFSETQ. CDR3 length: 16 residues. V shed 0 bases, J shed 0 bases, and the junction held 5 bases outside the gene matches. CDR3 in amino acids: CASSLASGGASYEQYF. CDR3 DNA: TGCGCCAGCAGCTTGGCCAGCGGGGGTGCCTCCTACGAGCAGTACTTC. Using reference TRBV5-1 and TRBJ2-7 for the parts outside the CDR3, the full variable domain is KAGVTQTPRYLIKTRGQQVTLSCSPISGHRSVSWYQQTPGQGLQFLFEYFSETQRNKGNFPGRFSGRQFSNSRSEMNVSTLELGDSALYLCASSLASGGASYEQYFGPGTRLTVT.

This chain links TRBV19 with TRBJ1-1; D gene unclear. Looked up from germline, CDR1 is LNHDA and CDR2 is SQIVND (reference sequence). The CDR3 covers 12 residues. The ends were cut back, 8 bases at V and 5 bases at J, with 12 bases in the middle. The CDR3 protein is CASGGRGTEAFF. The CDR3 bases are TGTGCCAGTGGAGGACGTGGGACTGAAGCTTTCTTT.

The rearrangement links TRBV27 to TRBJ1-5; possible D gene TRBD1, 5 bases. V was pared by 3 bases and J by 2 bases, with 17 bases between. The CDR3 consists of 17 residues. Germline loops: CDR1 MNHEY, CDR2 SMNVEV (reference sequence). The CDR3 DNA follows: TGTGCCAGCAGTTTGGCAGGGTCTACGTCCCGCAATCAGCCCCAGCATTTT. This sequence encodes CASSLAGSTSRNQPQHF.

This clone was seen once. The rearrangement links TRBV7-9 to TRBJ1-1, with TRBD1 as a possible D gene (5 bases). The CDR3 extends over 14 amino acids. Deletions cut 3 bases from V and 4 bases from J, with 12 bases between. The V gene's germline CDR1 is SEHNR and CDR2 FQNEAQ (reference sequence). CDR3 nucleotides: TGTGCCAGCAGCTTGGGGCGGGGTAGCACTGAAGCTTTCTTT. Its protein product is CASSLGRGSTEAFF.

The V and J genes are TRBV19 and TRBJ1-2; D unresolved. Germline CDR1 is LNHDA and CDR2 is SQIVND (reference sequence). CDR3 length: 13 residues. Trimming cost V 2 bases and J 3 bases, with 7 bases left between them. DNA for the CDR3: TGTGCCAGTAGTATAACTGGGGACTATGGCTACACCTTC. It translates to CASSITGDYGYTF.

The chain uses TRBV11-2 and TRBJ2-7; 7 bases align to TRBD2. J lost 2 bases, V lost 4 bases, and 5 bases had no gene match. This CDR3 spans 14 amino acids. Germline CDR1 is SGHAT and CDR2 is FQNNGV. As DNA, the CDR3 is TGTGCCAGCAGCTCCGGGACTACCCCCTACGAGCAGTACTTC. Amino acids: CASSSGTTPYEQYF.

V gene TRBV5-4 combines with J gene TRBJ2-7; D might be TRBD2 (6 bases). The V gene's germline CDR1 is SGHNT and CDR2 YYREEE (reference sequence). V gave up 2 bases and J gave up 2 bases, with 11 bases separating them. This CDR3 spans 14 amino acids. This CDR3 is CASSLPGLTYEQYF. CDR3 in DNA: TGTGCCAGCAGCTTACCCGGACTAACCTACGAGCAGTACTTC.

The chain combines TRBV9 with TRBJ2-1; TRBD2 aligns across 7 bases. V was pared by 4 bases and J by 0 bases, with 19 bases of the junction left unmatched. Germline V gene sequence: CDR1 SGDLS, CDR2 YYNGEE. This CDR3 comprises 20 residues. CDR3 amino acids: CASSIPAGTISFCSYNEQFF. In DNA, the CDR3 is TGTGCCAGCAGCATCCCCGCCGGGACTATCTCGTTTTGCTCCTACAATGAGCAGTTCTTC.

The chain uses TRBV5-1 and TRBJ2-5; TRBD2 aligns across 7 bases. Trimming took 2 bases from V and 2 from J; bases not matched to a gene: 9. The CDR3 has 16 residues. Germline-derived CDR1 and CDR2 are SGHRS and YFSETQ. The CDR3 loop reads CASSFPRGTIQETQYF. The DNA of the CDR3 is TGCGCCAGCAGCTTCCCGAGAGGGACTATACAAGAGACCCAGTACTTC. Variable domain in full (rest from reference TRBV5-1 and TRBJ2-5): KAGVTQTPRYLIKTRGQQVTLSCSPISGHRSVSWYQQTPGQGLQFLFEYFSETQRNKGNFPGRFSGRQFSNSRSEMNVSTLELGDSALYLCASSFPRGTIQETQYFGPGTRLLVL.

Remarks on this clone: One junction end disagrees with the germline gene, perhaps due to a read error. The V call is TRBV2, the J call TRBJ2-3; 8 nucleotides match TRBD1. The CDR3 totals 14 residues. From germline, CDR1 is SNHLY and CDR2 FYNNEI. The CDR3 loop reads CASSEGQGPHTQYF. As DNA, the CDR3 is TGTGCCAGCAGCGAAGGACAGGGACCCCATACGCAGTATTTT.

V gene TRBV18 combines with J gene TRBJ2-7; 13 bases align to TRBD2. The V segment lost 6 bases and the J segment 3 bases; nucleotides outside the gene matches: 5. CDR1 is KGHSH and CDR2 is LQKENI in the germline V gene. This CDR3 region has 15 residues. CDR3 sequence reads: CASSPGLAGNYEQYF. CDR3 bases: TGTGCCAGCTCCCCGGGACTAGCGGGGAACTACGAGCAGTACTTC.

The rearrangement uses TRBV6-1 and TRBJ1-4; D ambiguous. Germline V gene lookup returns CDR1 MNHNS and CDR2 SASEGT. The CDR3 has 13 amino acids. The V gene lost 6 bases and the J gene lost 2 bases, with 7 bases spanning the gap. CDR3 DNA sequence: TGTGCCAGCAGGCGGCAGACTAATGAAAAACTGTTTTTT. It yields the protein CASRRQTNEKLFF.

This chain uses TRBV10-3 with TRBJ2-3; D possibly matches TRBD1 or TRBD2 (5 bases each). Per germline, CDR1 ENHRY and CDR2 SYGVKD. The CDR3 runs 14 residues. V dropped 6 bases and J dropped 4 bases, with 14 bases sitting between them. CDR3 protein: CAIRVAGASDTQYF. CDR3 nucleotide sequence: TGTGCCATCAGGGTCGCCGGGGCGTCAGATACGCAGTATTTT.